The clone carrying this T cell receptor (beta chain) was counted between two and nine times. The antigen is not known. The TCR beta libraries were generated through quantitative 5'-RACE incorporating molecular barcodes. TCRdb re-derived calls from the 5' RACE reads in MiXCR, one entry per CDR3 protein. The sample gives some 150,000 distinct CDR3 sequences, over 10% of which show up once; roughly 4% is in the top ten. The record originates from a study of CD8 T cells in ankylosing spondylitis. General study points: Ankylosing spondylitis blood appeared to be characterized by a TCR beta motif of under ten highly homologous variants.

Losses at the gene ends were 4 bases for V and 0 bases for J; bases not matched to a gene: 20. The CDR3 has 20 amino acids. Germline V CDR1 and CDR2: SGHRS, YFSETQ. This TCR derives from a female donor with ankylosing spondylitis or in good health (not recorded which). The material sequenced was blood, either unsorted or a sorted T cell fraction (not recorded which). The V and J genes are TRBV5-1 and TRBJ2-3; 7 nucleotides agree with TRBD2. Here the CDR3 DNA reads TGCGCCAGCAGCCCCCTCGGGGTGATTGGCGGGAGCGCGAGCACAGATACGCAGTATTTT. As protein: CASSPLGVIGGSASTDTQYF. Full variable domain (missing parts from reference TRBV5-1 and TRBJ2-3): KAGVTQTPRYLIKTRGQQVTLSCSPISGHRSVSWYQQTPGQGLQFLFEYFSETQRNKGNFPGRFSGRQFSNSRSEMNVSTLELGDSALYLCASSPLGVIGGSASTDTQYFGPGTRLTVL.